A single sample is the source of the 8 T cell receptor beta chains below, sequenced in a study of blood T cell repertoires in COVID-19. Data came from immunoSEQ multiplex PCR; TCRdb stores just in-frame clones and leaves some out. The sample has tens of thousands of clones; roughly 83% are singletons. The sample taken for sequencing was peripheral blood. Every receptor here comes from a human donor in a cohort sampled during active COVID-19.

The J gene is TRBJ2-5, the V gene TRBV7-8, with D perhaps TRBD1 (8 bases). The CDR3 consists of 15 residues. V gave up 4 bases and J gave up 4 bases, with 16 bases separating them. Germline-derived CDR1 and CDR2 are SGHVS and FQNEAQ. CDR3 sequence: CASSSGQGGGETQYF. The CDR3 region has the DNA TGTGCCAGCAGCTCCGGACAGGGAGGGGGAGAGACCCAGTACTTC. Drawing the rest from reference TRBV7-8 and TRBJ2-5, the complete variable domain is GAGVSQSPRYKVAKRGQDVALRCDPISGHVSLFWYQQALGQGPEFLTYFQNEAQLDKSGLPSDRFFAERPEGSVSTLKIQRTQQEDSAVYLCASSSGQGGGETQYFGPGTRLLVL.

Notes on this clone: Other DNA sequences from this sample encode an identical CDR3 as well. V gene TRBV2 combines with J gene TRBJ2-7; 8 bases are shared with TRBD1. J was trimmed by 0 bases and V by 4 bases; bases with no gene match: 2. Per the germline V gene, CDR1 is SNHLY and CDR2 is FYNNEI. The CDR3 has 14 amino acids. The CDR3 spells CASSGQGPSYEQYF. The DNA for the CDR3 is TGTGCCAGCAGTGGACAGGGGCCCTCCTACGAGCAGTACTTC.

The chain recombines TRBV7-3 with TRBJ2-3; D remains ambiguous. Trimming cost V 4 bases and J 2 bases, with 7 bases left between them. This CDR3 has 13 amino acids. Looked up from germline, CDR1 is SGHTA and CDR2 is FQGTGA. The CDR3 reads CASSSRTTDTQYF. CDR3 DNA sequence: TGTGCCAGCAGCTCGAGAACCACAGATACGCAGTATTTT.

This clone has a single count. The chain joins TRBV16 to TRBJ2-7; D is unclear. The germline V and J ends were trimmed by 2 bases and 2 bases, with 10 bases remaining between them. The CDR3 consists of 14 residues. CDR1 KGHSY and CDR2 FQNENV come from the germline V gene. For the CDR3, the DNA is TGTGCCAGCAGCCAACGGCGGCCGCCCTACGAGCAGTACTTC. Translated, it gives CASSQRRPPYEQYF.

V usage is TRBV19 and J usage is TRBJ1-6; D unclear. This CDR3 has 16 amino acids. The germline V and J ends were trimmed by 0 bases and 5 bases, with 11 bases remaining between them. CDR1 and CDR2 from the germline V gene are LNHDA and SQIVND (reference sequence). CDR3 region: CASSIDGEENNSPLHF. For the CDR3, the DNA is TGTGCCAGTAGTATAGACGGTGAAGAGAATAATTCACCCCTCCACTTT.

The chain recombines TRBV28 with TRBJ1-2; TRBD1 might be the D (6 bases). The CDR3 runs to 16 residues. V gave up 5 bases and J gave up 1 base, with 17 bases separating them. CDR1 is MDHEN and CDR2 is SYDVKM in the germline V gene. The CDR3 spells CASSPPGGGRNYGYTF. The CDR3 coding sequence is TGTGCCAGCAGTCCTCCGGGAGGGGGGCGTAACTATGGCTACACCTTC.

V gene TRBV9 combines with J gene TRBJ2-1; 10 nucleotides agree with TRBD2. Germline trimming cut 0 bases from V and 2 bases from J; bases unmatched to any gene: 11. The CDR3 totals 19 residues. Germline V CDR1 and CDR2: SGDLS, YYNGEE. This chain's CDR3 is CASSVGPAGGLSAYNEQFF. DNA of the CDR3: TGTGCCAGCAGCGTAGGCCCAGCGGGAGGGCTTAGCGCCTACAATGAGCAGTTCTTC.

The chain is built from TRBV5-1 and TRBJ2-5; the D is unclear. This CDR3 is built from 12 residues. V lost 4 bases and J 5 bases, leaving 9 bases between the germline ends. Germline loops: CDR1 SGHRS, CDR2 YFSETQ. The CDR3: CASSPAGETQYF. The DNA for the CDR3 is TGCGCCAGCAGCCCCGCCGGGGAGACCCAGTACTTC.